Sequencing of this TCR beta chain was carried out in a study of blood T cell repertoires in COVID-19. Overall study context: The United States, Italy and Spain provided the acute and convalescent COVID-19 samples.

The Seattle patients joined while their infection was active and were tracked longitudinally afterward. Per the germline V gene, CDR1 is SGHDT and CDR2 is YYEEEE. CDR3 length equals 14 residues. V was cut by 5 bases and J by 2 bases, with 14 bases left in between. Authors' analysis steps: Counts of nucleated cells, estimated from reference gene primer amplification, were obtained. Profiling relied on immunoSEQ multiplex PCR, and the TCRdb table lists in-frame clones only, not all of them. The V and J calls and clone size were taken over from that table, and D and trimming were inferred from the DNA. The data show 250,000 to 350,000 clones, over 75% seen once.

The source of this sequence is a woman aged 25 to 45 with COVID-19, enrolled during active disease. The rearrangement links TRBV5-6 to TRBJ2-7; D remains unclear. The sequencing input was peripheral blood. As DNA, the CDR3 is TGTGCCAGCAGGGCAGACATCGGCCCCTACGAGCAGTACTTC. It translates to CASRADIGPYEQYF.